This is a list of T cell receptor beta chains from one sample in a study of blood T cell repertoires in COVID-19. Clones were read by immunoSEQ multiplex PCR, and TCRdb kept only the in-frame ones, dropping some. This sample has about 83,000 clones, with roughly 90% found just once. The sequenced sample was peripheral blood. The receptors stem from a woman older than 75 with active or convalescent COVID-19. Both conserved end residues are part of each CDR3.

v_call cdr3_aa
TRBV7-3 CASSAGQTYEQYF
TRBV11-2 CASSRTYLTGSLQETQYF
TRBV7-8 CASSQPGQGVGYGHTF
TRBV4-1 CASSQDPPSGGAAYNEQFF
TRBV28 CASSSPMGGSYEQYF
TRBV4-1 CASSRSPTGMAYNEQFF
TRBV28 CASSFRQGDNEAFF
TRBV5-1 CASSPGGSYEQYF
TRBV24-1 CATSQDGQGNYGYTF
TRBV4-3 CASSQGMRGPEQYF
TRBV3-1/TRBV3-2 CASSLSGGIETQYF
TRBV6-2/TRBV6-3 CASSPRGGSGYTF
TRBV19 CASSMKRGSALAGYTF
TRBV7-9 CASSPRQGANTEAFF
TRBV5-1 CASSLGTANEKLFF
TRBV7-2 CASSLASGGISPLHF
TRBV5-8 CASSFHPSGGGDTQYF
TRBV5-1 CASSLDRGETQYF
TRBV28 CASSPLQDRDYGYTF
TRBV5-5 CASSPVMGTGVRNEQYF
TRBV7-8 CASSFIATRAEAFF
TRBV5-7 CASSWRDLYGYTF
TRBV6-5 CASIYADLINQPQHF
TRBV6-5 CASSYSVSSYNEQFF
TRBV5-6 CASSSLYRGKNVLTF
TRBV6-6 CASSQAAESVEQYF
TRBV6-2/TRBV6-3 CASSYIPARGGLFADTQYF
TRBV28 CAGSGGTGELFF
TRBV6-5 CASSLDTSNTGELFF
TRBV4-1 CASSDHRAAEKLFF
TRBV3-1/TRBV3-2 CASSQGTGNNSPLHF
TRBV12-3/TRBV12-4 CASSFGVNEQFF
TRBV7-9 CASSPRQSPSGNTIYF
TRBV2 CASSEVEEWTGELFF
TRBV7-2 CASSVRQGANTEAFF
TRBV6-4 CASSDSFQGSNYGYTF
TRBV18 CASSPVGGSTDTQYF
TRBV29-1 CSLCWDRGDYGYTF
TRBV3-1/TRBV3-2 CASSADQGLSF
TRBV9 CASSPVVTEAEGEAFF
TRBV7-9 CAVSRGNTEAFF
TRBV6-5 CASSVEQGNQPQHF
TRBV7-8 CASSDTALYGSPLHF
TRBV5-5 CASSLVTGVANTEAFF
TRBV7-6 CASSLGGGSYNEQFF
TRBV9 CASSVRLAGDSYNEQFF
TRBV28 CAWGGNSPLHF
TRBV7-6 CASSSLAGGRDTQYF
TRBV2 CASSGGTSEAYEQYF
TRBV5-1 CASSLETGGVSYGYTF
TRBV4-3 CASSQDRGTGGWPQHF
TRBV6-2/TRBV6-3 CASSYAVAGGAFETQYF